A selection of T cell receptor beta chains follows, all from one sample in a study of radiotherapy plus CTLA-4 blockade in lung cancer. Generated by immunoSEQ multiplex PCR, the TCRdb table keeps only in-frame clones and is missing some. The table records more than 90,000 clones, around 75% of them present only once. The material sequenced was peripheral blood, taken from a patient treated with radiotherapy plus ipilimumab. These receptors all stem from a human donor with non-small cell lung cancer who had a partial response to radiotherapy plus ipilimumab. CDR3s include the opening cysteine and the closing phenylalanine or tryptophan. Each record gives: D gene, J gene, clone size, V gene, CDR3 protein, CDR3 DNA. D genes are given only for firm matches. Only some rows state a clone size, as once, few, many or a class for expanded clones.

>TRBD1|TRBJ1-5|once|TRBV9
CASSVGQGAQPQHF
TGTGCCAGCAGCGTGGGACAGGGGGCTCAGCCCCAGCATTTT
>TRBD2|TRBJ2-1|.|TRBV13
CASSPHGRLAGVNEQFF
TGTGCCAGCAGCCCCCACGGTAGGCTAGCGGGAGTCAATGAGCAGTTCTTC
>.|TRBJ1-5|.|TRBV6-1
CASSDLDRSGQPQHF
TGTGCCAGCAGTGACTTAGACAGGTCGGGGCAGCCCCAGCATTTT
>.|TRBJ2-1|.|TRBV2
CASSVRETKYNEQFF
TGTGCCAGCAGTGTACGGGAGACGAAATACAATGAGCAGTTCTTC
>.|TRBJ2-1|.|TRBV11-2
CASSLGSSVNEQFF
TGTGCCAGCAGCTTGGGGTCTAGCGTTAATGAGCAGTTCTTC
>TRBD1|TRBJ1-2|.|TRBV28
CASSFASGGGGNYGYTF
TGTGCCAGCAGTTTTGCGTCAGGGGGCGGGGGTAACTATGGCTACACCTTC
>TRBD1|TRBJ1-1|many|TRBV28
CASSLQGTEAFF
TGTGCCAGCAGCCTACAGGGGACTGAAGCTTTCTTT
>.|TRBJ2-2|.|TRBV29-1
CSVDLGRATAGELFF
TGCAGCGTTGATCTTGGCAGGGCGACGGCCGGGGAGCTGTTTTTT
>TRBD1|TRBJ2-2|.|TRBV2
CASSERTGGFSSTGELFF
TGTGCCAGCAGTGAAAGGACAGGGGGCTTCTCGAGCACCGGGGAGCTGTTTTTT
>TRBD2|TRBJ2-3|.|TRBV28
CASSPGGGQSDTQYF
TGTGCCAGCTCCCCGGGAGGTGGTCAATCCGATACGCAGTATTTT
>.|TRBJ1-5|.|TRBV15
CATSRDLNQPQHF
TGTGCCACCAGCAGAGACCTCAATCAGCCCCAGCATTTT
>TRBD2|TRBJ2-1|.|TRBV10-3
CAIRRTSVDYNEQFF
TGTGCCATCAGACGGACTAGCGTAGACTACAATGAGCAGTTCTTC
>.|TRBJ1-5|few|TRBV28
CASRRGQVNQPQHF
TGTGCCAGCAGGCGGGGGCAGGTCAATCAGCCCCAGCATTTT
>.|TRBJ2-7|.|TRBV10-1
CASSELRGYEQYF
TGCGCCAGCAGTGAGTTACGGGGCTACGAGCAGTACTTC
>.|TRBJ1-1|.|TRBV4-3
CASSQVAGDTEAFF
TGCGCCAGCAGCCAAGTAGCCGGAGACACTGAAGCTTTCTTT
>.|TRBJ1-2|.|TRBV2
CASSRGPIYGYTF
TGTGCCAGCAGTCGGGGTCCGATCTATGGCTACACCTTC
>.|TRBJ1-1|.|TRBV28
CASSPGTEAFF
TGTGCCAGCAGCCCGGGGACTGAAGCTTTCTTT
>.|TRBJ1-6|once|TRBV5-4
CASSAGQNSPLHF
TGTGCCAGCAGCGCGGGGCAGAATTCACCCCTCCACTTT
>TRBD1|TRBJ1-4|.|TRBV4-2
CASSQGDRGLGEKLFF
TGTGCCAGCAGCCAAGGAGACAGGGGGCTGGGAGAAAAACTGTTTTTT
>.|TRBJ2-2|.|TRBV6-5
CASSYEGADSGELFF
TGTGCCAGCAGTTACGAGGGAGCCGATTCCGGGGAGCTGTTTTTT
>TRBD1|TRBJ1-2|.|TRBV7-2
CASSLQTGDYGYTF
TGTGCCAGCAGCTTACAGACAGGGGACTATGGCTACACCTTC
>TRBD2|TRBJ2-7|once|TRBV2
CASSAGLAVEQYF
TGTGCCAGCAGTGCCGGCCTAGCGGTTGAGCAGTACTTC
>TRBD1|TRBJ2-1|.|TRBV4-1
CASSPDGTGAYNEQFF
TGCGCCAGCAGCCCCGACGGGACAGGGGCCTACAATGAGCAGTTCTTC
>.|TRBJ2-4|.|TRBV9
CASSAQEHVGAKNIQYF
TGTGCCAGCAGCGCACAGGAACACGTCGGGGCCAAAAACATTCAGTACTTC
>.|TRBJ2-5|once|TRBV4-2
CASSQDFGVAREQYF
TGTGCCAGCAGCCAAGATTTCGGGGTCGCGAGGGAGCAGTACTTC
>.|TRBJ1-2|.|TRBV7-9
CASSPDISNYGYTF
TGTGCCAGCAGCCCGGACATCTCTAACTATGGCTACACCTTC
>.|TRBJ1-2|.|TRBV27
CASTSLGQNYGYTF
TGTGCCAGCACCTCGTTGGGGCAGAACTATGGCTACACCTTC
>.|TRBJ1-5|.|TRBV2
CASSLGGQLLGAQHF
TGTGCCAGCAGTTTAGGAGGTCAGCTCCTTGGGGCCCAGCATTTT
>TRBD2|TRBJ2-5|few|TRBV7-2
CASSPDGGARGKTQYF
TGTGCCAGCAGCCCAGACGGGGGGGCCCGGGGGAAGACCCAGTACTTC
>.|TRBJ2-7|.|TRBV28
CASSLIGGEQYF
TGTGCCAGCAGTTTAATCGGAGGCGAGCAGTACTTC
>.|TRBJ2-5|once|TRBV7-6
CASSLTSGGRGETQYF
TGTGCCAGCAGCTTAACCTCGGGGGGCCGTGGAGAGACCCAGTACTTC
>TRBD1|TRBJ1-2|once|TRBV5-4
CASSWETGTHGYTF
TGTGCCAGCAGCTGGGAGACAGGGACCCATGGCTACACCTTC
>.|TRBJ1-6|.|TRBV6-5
CASSYSSVLRNSPLHF
TGTGCCAGCAGTTACTCGTCTGTTCTCCGTAATTCACCCCTCCACTTT
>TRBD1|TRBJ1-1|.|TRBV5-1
CASSLFRGDREDTEAFF
TGCGCCAGCAGCTTGTTTCGGGGCGACAGGGAAGACACTGAAGCTTTCTTT
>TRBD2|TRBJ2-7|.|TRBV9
CASSVGTSGTYEQYF
TGTGCCAGCAGCGTAGGAACTAGCGGGACCTACGAGCAGTACTTC
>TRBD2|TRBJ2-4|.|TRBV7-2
CASSLAASGRAENIQYF
TGTGCCAGCAGCTTAGCGGCTAGCGGGAGGGCAGAAAACATTCAGTACTTC
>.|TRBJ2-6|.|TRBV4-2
CASSPDIYSGANVLTF
TGTGCCAGCAGCCCTGACATCTACTCTGGGGCCAACGTCCTGACTTTC
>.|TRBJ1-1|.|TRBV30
CARSDSLSTEAFF
TGTGCCCGTTCTGACAGTCTTAGCACTGAAGCTTTCTTT
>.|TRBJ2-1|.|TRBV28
CASSFALLPEQFF
TGTGCCAGCAGTTTCGCGCTCCTCCCTGAGCAGTTCTTC
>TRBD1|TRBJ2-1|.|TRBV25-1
CASRDRVEQFF
TGTGCCAGTCGGGACAGGGTCGAGCAGTTCTTC
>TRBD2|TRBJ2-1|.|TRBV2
CASGAGVSFNNEQFF
TGTGCCAGCGGAGCGGGAGTTTCTTTCAACAATGAGCAGTTCTTC
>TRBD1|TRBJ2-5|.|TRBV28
CAGSSGQGYGETQYF
TGTGCCGGCAGTTCGGGACAGGGGTATGGAGAGACCCAGTACTTC
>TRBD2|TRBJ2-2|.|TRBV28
CASSGGRGGTGELFF
TGTGCCAGCAGTGGCGGGAGGGGGGGCACCGGGGAGCTGTTTTTT
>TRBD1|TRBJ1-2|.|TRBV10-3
CAISGGQGPNYGYTF
TGTGCCATCAGTGGGGGACAGGGGCCGAACTATGGCTACACCTTC
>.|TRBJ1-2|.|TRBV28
CASSSPTENYGYTF
TGTGCCAGCAGTTCCCCGACAGAGAACTATGGCTACACCTTC
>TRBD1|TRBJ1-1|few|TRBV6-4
CASSEGTGGNTEAFF
TGTGCCAGCAGTGAAGGGACAGGGGGGAACACTGAAGCTTTCTTT
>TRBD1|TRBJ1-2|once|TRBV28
CASTGTGGIGIYGYTF
TGTGCCAGCACGGGGACAGGGGGCATTGGTATCTATGGCTACACCTTC
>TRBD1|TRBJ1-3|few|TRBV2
CASSATGSGNTIYF
TGTGCCAGCAGTGCGACAGGGTCTGGAAACACCATATATTTT
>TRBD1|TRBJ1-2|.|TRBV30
CALQDRDRGTRGGYTF
TGTGCCCTTCAGGACCGGGACAGGGGGACAAGGGGTGGCTACACCTTC
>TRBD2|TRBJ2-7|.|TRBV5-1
CASSYGTSGPYYEQYF
TGCGCCAGCAGCTATGGGACTAGCGGGCCGTACTACGAGCAGTACTTC
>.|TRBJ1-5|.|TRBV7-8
CASSLGLNQPQHF
TGTGCCAGCAGCTTAGGTCTCAATCAGCCCCAGCATTTT
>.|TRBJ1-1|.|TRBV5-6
CASSFKRWTKTEAFF
TGTGCCAGCAGCTTTAAACGCTGGACTAAAACTGAAGCTTTCTTT
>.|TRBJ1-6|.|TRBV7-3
CASSFRRQDSPLHF
TGTGCCAGCAGCTTTAGACGACAGGATTCACCCCTCCACTTT
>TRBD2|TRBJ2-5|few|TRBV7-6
CASSLGGLAGAETQYF
TGTGCCAGCAGCTTAGGGGGACTAGCGGGAGCAGAGACCCAGTACTTC
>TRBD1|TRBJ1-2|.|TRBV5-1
CASSTDQGDYGYTF
TGCGCCAGCAGTACGGACCAGGGGGACTATGGCTACACCTTC